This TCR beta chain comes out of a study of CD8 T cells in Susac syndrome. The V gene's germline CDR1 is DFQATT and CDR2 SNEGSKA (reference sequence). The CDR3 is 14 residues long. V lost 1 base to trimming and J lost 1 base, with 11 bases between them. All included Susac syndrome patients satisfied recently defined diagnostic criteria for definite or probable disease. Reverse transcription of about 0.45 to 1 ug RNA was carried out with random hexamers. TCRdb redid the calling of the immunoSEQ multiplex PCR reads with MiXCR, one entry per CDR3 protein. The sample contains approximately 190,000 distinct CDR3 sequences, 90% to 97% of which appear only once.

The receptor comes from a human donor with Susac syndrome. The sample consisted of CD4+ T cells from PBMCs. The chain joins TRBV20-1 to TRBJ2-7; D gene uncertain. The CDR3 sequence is CSARARRSSYEQYF. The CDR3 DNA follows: TGCAGTGCTAGAGCCAGACGTAGTTCCTACGAGCAGTACTTC.